The rows below give T cell receptor beta chains drawn from one sample of a study of T cell repertoires in cytomegalovirus infection. In TCRdb, the reads were re-called with MiXCR into one record per CDR3 protein. The sample lists about 830,000 distinct CDR3 sequences; approximately 30% were seen once. These receptors have no identified antigens. Sequences were derived from cultured CD8+ T cells from PBMCs, sampled from culture after CMV antigen stimulation. The receptor source for this set is a human donor in good health (CMV status not recorded). Some clones in this sample may be carry-over from other donors' samples. The CDR3 runs from the conserved cysteine through the conserved F or W. The D gene is left open where the match is weak. Clone size is not always given. Where it is, it says once, few, many or a class for expanded clones.

CDR3aa | CDR3nt | v_gene | d_gene | abundance | j_gene
CASSGPWGYTSSYNEQFF | TGTGCCAGCAGCGGTCCATGGGGTTATACTAGCTCCTACAATGAGCAGTTCTTC | TRBV6-1 | - | - | TRBJ2-1
CASIHYNEQFF | TGTGCCAGCATCCACTACAATGAGCAGTTCTTC | TRBV6-2/TRBV6-3 | - | - | TRBJ2-1
CASSLPEGTDTQYF | TGTGCCAGCAGCTTACCGGAGGGCACAGATACGCAGTATTTT | TRBV7-2 | - | many | TRBJ2-3
CASSLSVRQGVDEQYF | TGTGCCAGCAGTTTATCGGTTCGGCAGGGGGTAGACGAGCAGTACTTC | TRBV27 | TRBD1 | - | TRBJ2-7
CASSFGQGARVLQETQYF | TGTGCCAGCAGTTTCGGCCAGGGGGCGAGGGTGTTACAAGAGACCCAGTACTTC | TRBV12-3/TRBV12-4 | TRBD1 | few | TRBJ2-5
CASSWQGGYTF | TGTGCCAGCAGTTGGCAGGGTGGCTACACCTTC | TRBV6-1 | - | few | TRBJ1-2
CASRRLYEQFF | TGTGCCAGCAGACGACTATATGAGCAGTTCTTC | TRBV7-2 | - | many | TRBJ2-1
CASSQDWVGELAGGNNEQFF | TGCGCCAGCAGCCAAGATTGGGTTGGGGAACTAGCGGGGGGCAACAATGAGCAGTTCTTC | TRBV4-3 | TRBD2 | - | TRBJ2-1
CASSPRPPASGVNGELFF | TGTGCCAGCAGCCCCCGCCCCCCGGCTAGCGGGGTAAACGGGGAGCTGTTTTTT | TRBV7-6 | TRBD2 | few | TRBJ2-2
CAIGTGHYSNQPQHF | TGTGCCATAGGGACAGGCCATTATAGCAATCAGCCCCAGCATTTT | TRBV19 | TRBD1 | - | TRBJ1-5
CAILEKSGYNSPLHF | TGTGCCATCCTAGAAAAAAGCGGTTATAATTCACCCCTCCACTTT | TRBV7-6 | - | few | TRBJ1-6
CASSVVPDNQPQHF | TGTGCCAGCAGCGTAGTCCCCGACAATCAGCCCCAGCATTTT | TRBV9 | - | - | TRBJ1-5
CASSWTVSYGNTIYF | TGTGCCAGCAGTTGGACTGTTTCATATGGAAACACCATATATTTT | TRBV12-3/TRBV12-4 | - | - | TRBJ1-3
CASSIDVRDRTLEQYF | TGTGCCAGTAGTATAGATGTCCGGGACAGGACCTTGGAGCAGTACTTC | TRBV19 | TRBD1 | few | TRBJ2-7
CASSIFPYLRARNEKLFF | TGTGCCAGTAGTATCTTCCCCTATCTACGGGCAAGAAATGAAAAACTGTTTTTT | TRBV19 | - | - | TRBJ1-4
CSARSDRQGENQPQHF | TGCAGTGCTAGATCTGATAGACAGGGGGAAAATCAGCCCCAGCATTTT | TRBV20-1 | TRBD1 | - | TRBJ1-5
CASSADRVNGNTIYF | TGTGCCAGCAGTGCTGACAGGGTCAATGGAAACACCATATATTTT | TRBV5-5 | TRBD1 | - | TRBJ1-3
CASTPPQGGYTF | TGTGCCAGCACCCCCCCGCAGGGTGGCTACACCTTC | TRBV5-5 | - | few | TRBJ1-2
CASSIGDYTSYNEQFF | TGTGCCAGTAGTATAGGGGACTACACCTCCTACAATGAGCAGTTCTTC | TRBV19 | TRBD2 | once | TRBJ2-1
CASSFHRTGINEQFF | TGTGCCAGCAGTTTTCACAGGACAGGGATAAATGAGCAGTTCTTC | TRBV27 | TRBD1 | few | TRBJ2-1
CASRENHSTNEKLFF | TGCGCCAGCAGAGAAAACCACTCAACTAATGAAAAACTGTTTTTT | TRBV23-1 | - | - | TRBJ1-4
CATSRVEASGGEWGETQYF | TGTGCCACCAGCAGAGTAGAGGCTAGCGGGGGGGAATGGGGAGAGACCCAGTACTTC | TRBV15 | TRBD2 | - | TRBJ2-5
CSGGWYQETQYF | TGCAGCGGAGGGTGGTACCAAGAGACCCAGTACTTC | TRBV29-1 | - | - | TRBJ2-5
CASRGRADEAFF | TGTGCCAGCAGGGGACGGGCTGATGAAGCTTTCTTT | TRBV7-9 | - | - | TRBJ1-1
CSVYLQGGYTF | TGCAGCGTATACCTTCAAGGTGGCTACACCTTC | TRBV29-1 | - | few | TRBJ1-2
CASSFLAGGTNTQYF | TGCGCCAGCAGCTTTCTAGCGGGGGGCACTAATACGCAGTATTTT | TRBV5-1 | TRBD2 | few | TRBJ2-3
CASSRWTDAYEQYF | TGTGCCAGCAGCCGTTGGACAGACGCCTACGAGCAGTACTTC | TRBV7-8 | - | few | TRBJ2-7
CASSPARGREKGTQYF | TGTGCCAGCAGCCCAGCCCGGGGCCGGGAAAAGGGGACCCAGTACTTC | TRBV7-9 | - | - | TRBJ2-5
CASSLGRDSGNTIYF | TGTGCCAGCAGCTTAGGCAGAGACTCTGGAAACACCATATATTTT | TRBV7-9 | - | - | TRBJ1-3